This TCR beta chain was documented in a study of control samples from healthy donors and cancer patients. The CDR3 is made up of 13 amino acids. From germline, CDR1 is SNHLY and CDR2 FYNNEI. V lost 4 bases, J lost 0 bases, and 6 bases lay in between. Generated by immunoSEQ multiplex PCR, the TCRdb table keeps only in-frame clones and is missing some. The sample includes over 150,000 clones, roughly 89% of them seen just once. The clonotype comes from a woman between 50 and 59 years old in good health. The V and J genes are TRBV2 and TRBJ2-5; TRBD2 is a possible D gene (6 bases). Sequencing input: blood. Written as DNA, the CDR3 is TGTGCCAGCAGTGGGGACTACCAAGAGACCCAGTACTTC. Encoded protein: CASSGDYQETQYF.